This T cell receptor beta chain derives from a study of T cell responses to AZD1222 COVID-19 vaccine. Study-level findings and limits: Sampling that yielded the repertoires occurred only after the peak T cell response. Most donors were white British and more were female, and clonal diversity was possibly underestimated.

The CDR3 is made up of 16 amino acids. Germline assignment: CDR1 ENHRY and CDR2 SYGVKD. Trimming shortened V by 0 bases and J by 0 bases, and 9 bases separated the two germline ends. For this clone: Its target is unknown.

Produced via immunoSEQ multiplex PCR; TCRdb's table is partial and in-frame only. The repertoire includes some 130,000 clones, 80% to 95% of them detected once, and 1.5% to 2% sits in the top ten. The receptor comes from an adult who received the AZD1222 COVID-19 vaccine. The chain has TRBV10-3 and TRBJ1-5; D call uncertain. The input for sequencing was peripheral blood, taken 28 days after the second AZD1222 dose. The CDR3 loop reads CAISESTAYSNQPQHF. The DNA of the CDR3 is TGTGCCATCAGTGAGTCCACAGCGTATAGCAATCAGCCCCAGCATTTT.